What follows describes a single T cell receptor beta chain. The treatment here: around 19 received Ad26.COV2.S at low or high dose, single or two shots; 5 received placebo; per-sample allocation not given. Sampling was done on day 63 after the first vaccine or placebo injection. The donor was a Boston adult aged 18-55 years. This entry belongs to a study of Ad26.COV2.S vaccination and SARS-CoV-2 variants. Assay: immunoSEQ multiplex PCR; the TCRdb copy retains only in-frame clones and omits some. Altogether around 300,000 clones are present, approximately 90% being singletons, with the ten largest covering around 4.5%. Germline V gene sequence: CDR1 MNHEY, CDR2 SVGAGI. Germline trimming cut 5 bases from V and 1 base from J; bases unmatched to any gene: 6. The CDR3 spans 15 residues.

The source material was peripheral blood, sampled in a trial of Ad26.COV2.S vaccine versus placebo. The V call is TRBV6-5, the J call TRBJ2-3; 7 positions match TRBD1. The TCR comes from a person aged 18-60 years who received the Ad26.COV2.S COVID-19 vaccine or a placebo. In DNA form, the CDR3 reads TGTGCCAGCAGTCGGGACAGTTCCGGCACAGATACGCAGTATTTT. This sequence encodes CASSRDSSGTDTQYF.